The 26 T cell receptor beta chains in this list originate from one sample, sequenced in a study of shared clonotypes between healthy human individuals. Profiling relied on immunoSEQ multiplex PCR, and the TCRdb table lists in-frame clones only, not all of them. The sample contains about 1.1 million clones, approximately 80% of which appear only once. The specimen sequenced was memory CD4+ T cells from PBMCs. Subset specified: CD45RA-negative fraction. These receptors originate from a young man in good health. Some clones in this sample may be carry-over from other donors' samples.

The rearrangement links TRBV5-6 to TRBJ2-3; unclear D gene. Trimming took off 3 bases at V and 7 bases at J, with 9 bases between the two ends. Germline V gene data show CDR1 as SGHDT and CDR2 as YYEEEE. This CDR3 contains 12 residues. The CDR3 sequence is CASSSILNTQYF. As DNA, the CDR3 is TGTGCCAGCAGCTCCATACTTAATACGCAGTATTTT. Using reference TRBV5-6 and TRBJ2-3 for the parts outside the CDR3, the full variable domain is DAGVTQSPTHLIKTRGQQVTLRCSPKSGHDTVSWYQQALGQGPQFIFQYYEEEERQRGNFPDRFSGHQFPNYSSELNVNALLLGDSALYLCASSSILNTQYFGPGTRLTVL.

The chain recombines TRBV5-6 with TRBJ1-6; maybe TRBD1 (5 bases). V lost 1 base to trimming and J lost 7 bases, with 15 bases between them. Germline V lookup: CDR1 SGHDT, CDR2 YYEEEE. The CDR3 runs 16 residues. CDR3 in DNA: TGTGCCAGCAGCTTGAAAGGTGTCGGGGCCAATTCACCCCTCCACTTT. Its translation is CASSLKGVGANSPLHF.

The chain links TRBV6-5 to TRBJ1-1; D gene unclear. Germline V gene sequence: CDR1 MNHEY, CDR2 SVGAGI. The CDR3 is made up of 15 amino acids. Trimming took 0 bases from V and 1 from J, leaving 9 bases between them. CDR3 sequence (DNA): TGTGCCAGCAGTTACTCCCCAGTCCCGAACACTGAAGCTTTCTTT. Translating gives CASSYSPVPNTEAFF.

This CDR3 reads CASSEGIYSGNTIYF. In nucleotides, the CDR3 is TGTGCCAGCAGTGAAGGGATTTACTCTGGAAACACCATATATTTT. This chain links TRBV6-1 with TRBJ1-3; D not resolved. The CDR3 consists of 15 residues. V was clipped by 1 base and J by 0 bases, with 7 bases between them. Germline V gene data show CDR1 as MNHNS and CDR2 as SASEGT.

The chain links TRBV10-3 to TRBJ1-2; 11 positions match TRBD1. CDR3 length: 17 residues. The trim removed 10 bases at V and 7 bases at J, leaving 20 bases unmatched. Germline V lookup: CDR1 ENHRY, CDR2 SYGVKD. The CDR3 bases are TGTGCCACCCGACGGACAGGGGGCCCGGGGTTGAATGGTGGCTACACCTTC. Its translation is CATRRTGGPGLNGGYTF.

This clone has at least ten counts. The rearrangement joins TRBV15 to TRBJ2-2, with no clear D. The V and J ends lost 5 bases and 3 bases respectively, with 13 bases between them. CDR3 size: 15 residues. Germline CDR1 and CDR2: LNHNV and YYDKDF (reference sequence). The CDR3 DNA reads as TGTGCCACCAGCCTTGGCCCCATAGACACCGGGGAGCTGTTTTTT. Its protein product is CATSLGPIDTGELFF. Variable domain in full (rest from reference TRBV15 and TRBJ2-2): DAMVIQNPRYQVTQFGKPVTLSCSQTLNHNVMYWYQQKSSQAPKLLFHYYDKDFNNEADTPDNFQSRRPNTSFCFLDIRSPGLGDTAMYLCATSLGPIDTGELFFGEGSRLTVL.

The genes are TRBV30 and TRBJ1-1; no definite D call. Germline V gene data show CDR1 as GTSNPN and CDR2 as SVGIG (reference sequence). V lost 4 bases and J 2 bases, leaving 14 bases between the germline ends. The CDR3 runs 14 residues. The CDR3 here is CAWNVGQVNTEAFF. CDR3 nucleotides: TGTGCCTGGAACGTTGGGCAGGTTAACACTGAAGCTTTCTTT.

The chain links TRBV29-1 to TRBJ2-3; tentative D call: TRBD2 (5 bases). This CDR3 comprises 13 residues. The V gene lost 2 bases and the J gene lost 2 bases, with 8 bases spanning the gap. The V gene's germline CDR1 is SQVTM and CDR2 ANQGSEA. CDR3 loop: CSVERAATDTQYF. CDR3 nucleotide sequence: TGCAGCGTTGAACGAGCGGCCACAGATACGCAGTATTTT.

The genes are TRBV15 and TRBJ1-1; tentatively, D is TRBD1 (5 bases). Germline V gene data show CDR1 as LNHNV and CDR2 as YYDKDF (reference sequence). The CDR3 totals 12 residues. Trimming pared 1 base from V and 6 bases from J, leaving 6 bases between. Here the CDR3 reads CATSRGQPEAFF. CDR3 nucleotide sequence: TGTGCCACCAGCAGAGGACAGCCTGAAGCTTTCTTT. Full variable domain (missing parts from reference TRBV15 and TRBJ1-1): DAMVIQNPRYQVTQFGKPVTLSCSQTLNHNVMYWYQQKSSQAPKLLFHYYDKDFNNEADTPDNFQSRRPNTSFCFLDIRSPGLGDTAMYLCATSRGQPEAFFGQGTRLTVV.

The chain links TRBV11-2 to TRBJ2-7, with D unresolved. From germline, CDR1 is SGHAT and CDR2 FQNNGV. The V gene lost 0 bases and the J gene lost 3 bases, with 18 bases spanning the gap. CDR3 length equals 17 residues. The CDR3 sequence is CASSLDLRTTIGYEQYF. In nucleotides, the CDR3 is TGTGCCAGCAGCTTAGATCTAAGGACCACGATTGGCTACGAGCAGTACTTC.

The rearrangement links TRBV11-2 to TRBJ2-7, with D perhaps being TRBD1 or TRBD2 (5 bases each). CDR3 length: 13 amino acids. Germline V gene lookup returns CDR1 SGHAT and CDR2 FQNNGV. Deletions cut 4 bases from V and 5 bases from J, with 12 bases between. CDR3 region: CASSSWGSHEQYF. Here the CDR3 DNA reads TGTGCCAGCAGCTCTTGGGGGTCTCACGAGCAGTACTTC.

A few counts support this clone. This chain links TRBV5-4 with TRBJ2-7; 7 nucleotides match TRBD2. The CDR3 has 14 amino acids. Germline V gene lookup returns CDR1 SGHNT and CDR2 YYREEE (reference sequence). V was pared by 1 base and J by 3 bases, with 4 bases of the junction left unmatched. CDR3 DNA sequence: TGTGCCAGCAGCTTGACGGGGGGAAACTACGAGCAGTACTTC. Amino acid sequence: CASSLTGGNYEQYF.

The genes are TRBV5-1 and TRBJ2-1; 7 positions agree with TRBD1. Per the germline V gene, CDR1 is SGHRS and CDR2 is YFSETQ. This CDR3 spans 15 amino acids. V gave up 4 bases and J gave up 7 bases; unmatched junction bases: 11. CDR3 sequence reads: CASSPRTGVWNEQFF. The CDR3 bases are TGCGCCAGCAGCCCCCGGACAGGAGTTTGGAATGAGCAGTTCTTC.

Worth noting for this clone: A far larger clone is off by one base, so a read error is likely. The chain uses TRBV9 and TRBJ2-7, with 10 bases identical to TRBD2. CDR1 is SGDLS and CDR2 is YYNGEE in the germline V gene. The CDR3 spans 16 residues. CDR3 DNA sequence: TGTGCCGGCAGCCCCTATAGACTAGCGGGTTTCTACGAGCAGTACTTC. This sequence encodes CAGSPYRLAGFYEQYF.

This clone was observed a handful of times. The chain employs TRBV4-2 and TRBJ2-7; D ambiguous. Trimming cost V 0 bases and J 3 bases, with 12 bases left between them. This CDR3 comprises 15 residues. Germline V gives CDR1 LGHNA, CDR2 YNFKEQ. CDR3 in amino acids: CASSQDFRGDYEQYF. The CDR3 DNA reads TGTGCCAGCAGCCAAGATTTTAGAGGAGACTACGAGCAGTACTTC.

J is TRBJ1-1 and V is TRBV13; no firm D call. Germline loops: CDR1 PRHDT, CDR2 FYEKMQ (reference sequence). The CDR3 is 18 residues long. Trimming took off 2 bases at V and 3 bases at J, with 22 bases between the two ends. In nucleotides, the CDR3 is TGTGCCAGCAGCTTAAGGGCCCTCGTAGGAAACGGGTACACTGAAGCTTTCTTT. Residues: CASSLRALVGNGYTEAFF.

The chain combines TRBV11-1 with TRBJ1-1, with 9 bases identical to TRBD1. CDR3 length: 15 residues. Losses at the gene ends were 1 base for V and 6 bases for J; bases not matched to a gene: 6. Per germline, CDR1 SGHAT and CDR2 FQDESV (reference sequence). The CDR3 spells CASSLETGGAAEAFF. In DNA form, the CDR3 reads TGTGCCAGCAGCTTAGAAACAGGGGGCGCCGCTGAAGCTTTCTTT. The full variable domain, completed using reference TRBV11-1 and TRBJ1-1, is EAEVAQSPRYKITEKSQAVAFWCDPISGHATLYWYRQILGQGPELLVQFQDESVVDDSQLPKDRFSAERLKGVDSTLKIQPAELGDSAMYLCASSLETGGAAEAFFGQGTRLTVV.

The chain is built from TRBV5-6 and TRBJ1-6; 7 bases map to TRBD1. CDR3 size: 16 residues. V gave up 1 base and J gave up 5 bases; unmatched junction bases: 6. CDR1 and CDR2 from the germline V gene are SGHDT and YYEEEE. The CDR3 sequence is CASSLLGTEHNSPLHF. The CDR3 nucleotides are TGTGCCAGCAGCTTGTTGGGGACAGAGCATAATTCACCCCTCCACTTT.

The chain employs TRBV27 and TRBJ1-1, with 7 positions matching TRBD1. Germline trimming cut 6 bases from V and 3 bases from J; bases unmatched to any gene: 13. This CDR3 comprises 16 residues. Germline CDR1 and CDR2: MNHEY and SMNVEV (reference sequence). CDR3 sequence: CASSRDPLQGYTEAFF. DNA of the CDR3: TGTGCCAGCAGCCGAGACCCTCTACAGGGGTACACTGAAGCTTTCTTT.

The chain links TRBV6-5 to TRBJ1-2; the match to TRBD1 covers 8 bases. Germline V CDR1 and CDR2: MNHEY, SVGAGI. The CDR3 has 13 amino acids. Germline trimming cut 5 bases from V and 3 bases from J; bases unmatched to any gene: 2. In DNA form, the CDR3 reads TGTGCCAGCAGTCCGACAGGGGACTATGGCTACACCTTC. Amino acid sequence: CASSPTGDYGYTF.

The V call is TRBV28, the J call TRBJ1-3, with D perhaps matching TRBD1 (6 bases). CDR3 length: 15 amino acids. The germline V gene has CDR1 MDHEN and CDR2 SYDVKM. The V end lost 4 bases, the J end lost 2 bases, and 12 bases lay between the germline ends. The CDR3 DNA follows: TGTGCCAGCAGTTCGGGGGGGCGCGCTGGAAACACCATATATTTT. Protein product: CASSSGGRAGNTIYF.

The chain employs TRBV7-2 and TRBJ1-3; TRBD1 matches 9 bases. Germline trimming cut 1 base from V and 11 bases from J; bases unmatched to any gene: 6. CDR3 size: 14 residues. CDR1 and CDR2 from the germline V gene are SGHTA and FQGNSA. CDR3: CASSLVGQGMAIYF. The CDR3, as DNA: TGTGCCAGCAGCTTAGTGGGACAGGGAATGGCCATATATTTT. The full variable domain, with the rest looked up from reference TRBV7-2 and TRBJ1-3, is GAGVSQSPSNKVTEKGKDVELRCDPISGHTALYWYRQSLGQGLEFLIYFQGNSAPDKSGLPSDRFSAERTGGSVSTLTIQRTQQEDSAVYLCASSLVGQGMAIYFGEGSWLTVV.

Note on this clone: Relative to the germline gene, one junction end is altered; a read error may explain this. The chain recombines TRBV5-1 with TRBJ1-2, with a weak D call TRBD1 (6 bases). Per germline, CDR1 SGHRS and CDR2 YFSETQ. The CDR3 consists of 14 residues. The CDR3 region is CASSLSPDSGGYTF. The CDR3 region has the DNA TGCGCCAGCAGCTTGAGTCCGGACAGTGGAGGCTACACCTTT.

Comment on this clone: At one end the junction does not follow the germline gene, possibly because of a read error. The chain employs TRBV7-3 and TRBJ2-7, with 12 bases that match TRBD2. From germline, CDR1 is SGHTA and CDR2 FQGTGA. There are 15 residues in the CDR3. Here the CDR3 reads CASSHGLAGPREQYF. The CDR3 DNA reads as TGCGCCAGCAGCCACGGACTAGCGGGGCCCCGCGAGCAGTACTTC.

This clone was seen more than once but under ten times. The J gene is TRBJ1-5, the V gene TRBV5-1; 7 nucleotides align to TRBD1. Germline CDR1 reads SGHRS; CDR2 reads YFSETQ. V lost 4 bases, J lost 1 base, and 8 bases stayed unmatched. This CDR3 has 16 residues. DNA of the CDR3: TGCGCCAGCAGCCCGGGGGACAGCTCGAGCAATCAGCCCCAGCATTTT. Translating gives CASSPGDSSSNQPQHF.

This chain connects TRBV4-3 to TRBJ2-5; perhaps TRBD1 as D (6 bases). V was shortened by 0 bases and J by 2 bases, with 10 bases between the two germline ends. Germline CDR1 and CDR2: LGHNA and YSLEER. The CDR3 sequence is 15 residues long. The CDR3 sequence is CASSQEGARQETQYF. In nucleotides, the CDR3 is TGCGCCAGCAGCCAAGAGGGGGCTAGACAAGAGACCCAGTACTTC.